This T cell receptor beta chain was documented in a study of CD8+ T cells in alopecia areata (dated by TCRdb to the late 2010s). Some background on the complete study: The treated patients, all with moderate-to-severe alopecia areata, were enrolled in an open-label pilot trial of oral tofacitinib given at 5 to 10 mg twice daily. For the treated patients, the SALT score, which quantifies what percentage of scalp surface area is affected, served as the measure of disease severity. TCRbeta CDR3 regions were amplified by immunoSEQ multiplex PCR with 35 Vbeta forward and 13 Jbeta reverse primers. Clonality in the scalp was compared among normal scalp (n=4), patchy alopecia areata scalp (n=8), and alopecia totalis/universalis scalp (n=8). Biopsies were taken from tofacitinib-treated patients at baseline and again at 4 and 24 weeks into treatment, and several of those patients also had a later scalp biopsy. RNA came from the PAXgene miRNA kit for fixed scalp, the miRNeasy kit for PBMCs, and the RNeasy kit for mouse skin. In humans, TCRbeta sequencing was performed on scalp tissue and on sorted CD4+ and CD8+ peripheral blood T cells from healthy controls and from patients with patchy or totalis/universalis alopecia areata. In both human patients and the C3H/HeJ mouse model, the study applied high-throughput TCRbeta sequencing to look at T cell clonal expansion in alopecia areata. Tofacitinib was administered for 6 to 18 months, and 6 months of follow-up off drug were then conducted to assess delayed response and recurrence. The paper as a whole reports these results and caveats: Lesional scalp, especially in alopecia totalis/universalis, showed higher clonality and more expanded CD8+ clones than normal scalp, suggesting antigenic drive. Tofacitinib significantly lowered scalp clonality and the number of expanded CD8+ clones among the top 100 scalp clones. Unlike mouse skin, which is dominated by gammadelta T cells, normal human skin has resident alphabeta T cells that are also sequenced, and this complicates analysis of the scalp TCR repertoire. Many expanded lesional clones were found to persist in scalp and blood during tofacitinib treatment, and relapse after treatment cessation may be partly explained by this persistence. Because the treated cohort was small and had only one nonresponder, larger studies are needed to examine links between baseline CD8+ expansion and response. Shared TCR sequences between patients were less evident than in mice, which may be partly attributable to HLA diversity in the patient population.

To note about this clone: Its antigen is not yet known. One end of the junction does not line up with germline, which may come from a read error.

The method behind the library was the immunoSEQ multiplex PCR assay. For TCR sequencing, RNA was extracted from every sample and reverse transcribed into cDNA to serve as template. SuperScript III was used to make first-strand cDNA, primed with a 2:1 mix of oligo-dT and random hexamers. Amplification bias was assessed with a synthetic immune receptor repertoire, and residual bias was removed computationally. The original pipeline was this. Raw reads were preprocessed to remove errors, and CDR3 was defined by IMGT conventions from the conserved cysteine to phenylalanine. Clonality was computed as 1 minus the Shannon entropy, with the entropy normalized by log2 of the number of productive unique TCRs. CD4 or CD8 identity of scalp clones was inferred by cross-referencing scalp TCRbeta sequences with sorted blood CD4 and CD8 repertoires. TCRdb limited this immuneACCESS table to in-frame rearrangements with V and J called. A share of clones is missing; checked studies link under half to unresolved V genes, and the rest is unexplained. The DNA gave D and trimming, while V, J and clone size come from that table. The table for this sample lists about 220,000 clones; approximately 57% of them were counted only once. Jointly, the top ten make up roughly 1.5% of the sample.

Including cysteine and phenylalanine, the CDR3 has 13 amino acids. The DNA shown is the 39-base CDR3, in frame from base 1. From a lookup of the germline V gene, CDR1 and CDR2 are SGHAT and FQNNGV. The sample's time point label, decoded: more than 3 weeks on oral tofacitinib. The meaning of the sample's treatment or condition label: oral pan-JAK inhibitor, 5-10 mg twice daily. Lesional scalp punch biopsies and peripheral blood were collected from alopecia areata patients. PBMCs were isolated by density centrifugation and stained for CD3, CD4 and CD8, after which CD4+ and CD8+ T cells were sorted on a FACSAria.

The rearrangement joined TRBV11-2 to TRBJ2-3; 7 of the junction bases match TRBD2. This sequence was found in a human donor with alopecia areata. Sample: CD4+ T cells sorted from blood, taken at week 4, from a patient treated with tofacitinib. In nucleotide form, the sequence is TGTGCCAGCAGTTTAGCGGGCTACGGTACGCAGTATTTT. It translates to CASSLAGYGTQYF.